This T cell receptor (beta chain) was recorded in a study of blood T cells in healthy people across ages. Study-wide points: Naive T cell percentage strongly correlated with TCR beta diversity. It was held that the diversity estimates obtained from one million T cells were underestimates.

Isolation yielded PBMCs, at least 6 million per sample, in every case. The CDR3 is 14 residues long. V shed 6 bases and J shed 2 bases, with 16 bases lying between them. In germline, CDR1 is DFQATT, CDR2 SNEGSKA (reference sequence). For this clonotype: Antigen: not known. With a much larger clone just one base away, this may be a read error.

For the second PCR, which ran for about 6 to 11 cycles, a sample-barcoded 5' primer and a J-beta primer mix were used. From the 5' RACE reads, TCRdb called clonotypes with MiXCR, one entry per CDR3 protein. The table shows about 640,000 distinct CDR3 sequences, with around three fifths occurring only once. Sample: blood. This TCR came from a man in his sixties in good health. V usage is TRBV20-1 and J usage is TRBJ1-2; D remains unclear. The CDR3 DNA reads as TGCAGTGCCAGACCCGGGCAGGAAAACTATGGCTACACCTTC. Amino acids: CSARPGQENYGYTF.